This T cell receptor (beta chain) emerged from a study of regulatory T cells in long-lasting Graves disease. Points from the study as a whole: Persistent disease preferred TRBV28, TRBJ1-2 and TRBJ2-5.

V shed 6 bases, J shed 4 bases, and the junction held 9 bases outside the gene matches. This CDR3 spans 16 amino acids. Germline V gene lookup returns CDR1 MDHEN and CDR2 SYDVKM. TCR beta libraries were built with iRepertoire HTBI primers and Arm-PCR of CDR3 regions. TCRdb reprocessed the multiplex PCR reads via MiXCR and lists one record per CDR3 protein. The table lists about 440,000 distinct CDR3 sequences, roughly 15% of them singletons. This clonotype has a single count. Its antigen is as yet unknown. Specified time point: newly diagnosed GD, antithyroid drugs for less than 3 months. PBMCs were the source of the RNA used for TCR sequencing. This sample also appeared in a second study, on T cells in Graves' hyperthyroidism and ophthalmopathy.

The sequencing used peripheral blood mononuclear cells (PBMCs), collected at new diagnosis, from a patient treated with antithyroid drugs. The chain has TRBV28 and TRBJ1-5; the match to TRBD1 covers 10 bases. This receptor was identified in a young woman with Graves disease. CDR3 in amino acids: CASRETGGGMNQPQHF. CDR3 coding DNA: TGTGCCAGCAGGGAGACAGGGGGCGGGATGAATCAGCCCCAGCATTTT.